This T cell receptor beta chain was retrieved from a study of blood T cell repertoires in COVID-19. Study background: Researchers got acute and convalescent COVID-19 samples from the United States, Italy and Spain.

Per the germline V gene, CDR1 is SGHRS and CDR2 is YFSETQ. Trimming cost V 3 bases and J 6 bases, with 13 bases left between them. The CDR3 has 13 residues. This table comes from immunoSEQ multiplex PCR, and its TCRdb copy is limited to in-frame clones, with some not included. In the table there are around 300,000 clones, 88% of which are singletons. Sequencing was done on a sample of PBMCs or T cells enriched from blood (not recorded which). The rearrangement uses TRBV5-1 and TRBJ2-7, with a possible D match to TRBD1 (7 bases). This clonotype originated in a woman aged 60-75 years in a cohort exposed to, infected with or recovered from COVID-19 (not recorded which). CDR3 in DNA: TGCGCCAGCAGCTGGAGGGGGCCCCGCGAGCAGTACTTC. Its translation: CASSWRGPREQYF.